The rows below give T cell receptor beta chains drawn from one sample of a study of CD8 T cells in Susac syndrome. MiXCR, run by TCRdb on the immunoSEQ multiplex PCR reads, gives a single entry per CDR3 protein. The table lists 150,000 to 200,000 distinct CDR3 sequences, 90% to 97% of them singletons. Specimen: CD4+ T cells from PBMCs. These receptor sequences come from a human donor with Susac syndrome. Both conserved end residues are part of each CDR3.

v_gene: TRBV29-1; CDR3aa: CSVQYGLTAIDEQFF
v_gene: TRBV19; CDR3aa: CASLGDASRQGNGYTF
v_gene: TRBV5-1; CDR3aa: CASSPDRSSGRATPLSYEQYF
v_gene: TRBV7-3; CDR3aa: CASSPQGAGTEAFF
v_gene: TRBV30; CDR3aa: CAWRTGLAENNEQFF
v_gene: TRBV7-2; CDR3aa: CASSLGGTVNEKLFF
v_gene: TRBV28; CDR3aa: CASSPPGAWTYEQYF
v_gene: TRBV3-1; CDR3aa: CASSYGRGGETQYF
v_gene: TRBV11-2; CDR3aa: CASSLEPPKNSPLHF
v_gene: TRBV27; CDR3aa: CASRGLAGNTGELFF
v_gene: TRBV4-3; CDR3aa: CASSQDVSTDTQYF
v_gene: TRBV5-4; CDR3aa: CASSLYTSSYNEQFF
v_gene: TRBV5-6; CDR3aa: CASREAGSSYNEQFF
v_gene: TRBV5-5; CDR3aa: CASSQTGNYGYTF
v_gene: TRBV20-1; CDR3aa: CSAPLAYRGVGETQYF
v_gene: TRBV9; CDR3aa: CASSVMNTEAFF
v_gene: TRBV20-1; CDR3aa: CSAGRANTEAFF
v_gene: TRBV30; CDR3aa: CAWSEGQTPQHF
v_gene: TRBV29-1; CDR3aa: CSVDYTDTQYF
v_gene: TRBV3-1; CDR3aa: CASSPIGRTGTEAFF
v_gene: TRBV2; CDR3aa: CASGKGGAIAGELFF
v_gene: TRBV5-4; CDR3aa: CASSLEQGAFRQTEAFF
v_gene: TRBV29-1; CDR3aa: CSVATRDRPYEQYF
v_gene: TRBV20-1; CDR3aa: CSARGLAGRYEQYF
v_gene: TRBV25-1; CDR3aa: CASSEYGLQQETQYF
v_gene: TRBV7-3; CDR3aa: CASSQLAGYEQFF
v_gene: TRBV29-1; CDR3aa: CSVQTRSDTQYF
v_gene: TRBV2; CDR3aa: CASTPRQLNTEAFF